The 27 T cell receptor beta chains in this list originate from one sample, sequenced in a study of OX40 agonist ivuxolimab in advanced cancers. Some clones are missing from TCRdb's copy, which holds only in-frame ones; the method was immunoSEQ multiplex PCR. The sample lists around 70,000 clones; roughly 80% were seen once. Sequencing used CD4+ or CD8+ T cells sorted from blood, obtained in a trial of the OX40 agonist ivuxolimab. These receptors were obtained from an adult with an advanced solid tumor such as melanoma, head and neck, liver or kidney cancer.

V is TRBV5-1 and J is TRBJ2-7; 11 nucleotides match TRBD1. Germline assignment: CDR1 SGHRS and CDR2 YFSETQ. This CDR3 contains 14 residues. The J segment lost 9 bases and the V segment lost 0 bases, leaving 5 bases of the junction unmatched. The CDR3 DNA is TGCGCCAGCAGCTTGGAGGACAGGGGGCAGAGGCAGTACTTC. Translating gives CASSLEDRGQRQYF.

The chain joins TRBV7-9 to TRBJ1-2; possibly TRBD1 for D (5 bases). The germline V gene encodes CDR1 SEHNR and CDR2 FQNEAQ (reference sequence). The CDR3 loop spans 16 amino acids. V lost 1 base, J lost 2 bases, and 14 bases lay in between. CDR3 protein: CASSLVNAGPNYGYTF. The DNA for the CDR3 is TGTGCCAGCAGCTTAGTCAACGCAGGGCCAAACTATGGCTACACCTTC.

This CDR3 reads CASSLNRFPYEQYF. The CDR3 nucleotides are TGTGCCAGCAGTTTAAACCGGTTTCCCTACGAGCAGTACTTC. V is TRBV28 and J is TRBJ2-7; D gene unclear. Trimming removed 2 bases from V and 2 bases from J, with 10 bases in between. This CDR3 is 14 amino acids long. CDR1 is MDHEN and CDR2 is SYDVKM in the germline V gene.

The chain's CDR3 is CAISPGVTDTQYF. In DNA, the CDR3 is TGTGCCATCAGTCCGGGGGTCACAGATACGCAGTATTTT. The chain combines TRBV10-3 with TRBJ2-3; tentatively, D is TRBD2 (6 bases). Trimming removed 5 bases from V and 2 bases from J, with 8 bases in between. Germline loops: CDR1 ENHRY, CDR2 SYGVKD. This CDR3 is built from 13 residues.

The gene calls are TRBV7-8 and TRBJ2-1; D remains unclear. Trimming pared 4 bases from V and 3 bases from J, leaving 7 bases between. Germline V gene sequence: CDR1 SGHVS, CDR2 FQNEAQ. The CDR3 covers 13 residues. In nucleotides, the CDR3 is TGTGCCAGCAGCTGGGCAGGCTACAATGAGCAGTTCTTC. This codes for CASSWAGYNEQFF.

This rearrangement joins TRBV9 to TRBJ1-2; 10 bases match TRBD1. The J segment lost 4 bases and the V segment lost 3 bases, leaving 9 bases of the junction unmatched. Germline V gives CDR1 SGDLS, CDR2 YYNGEE. The CDR3 length is 16 residues. The CDR3 sequence is CASSEGTGVFGYGYTF. The CDR3 coding sequence is TGTGCCAGCAGCGAAGGGACAGGGGTTTTCGGCTATGGCTACACCTTC. Together with reference TRBV9 and TRBJ1-2, the CDR3 gives the full variable domain: DSGVTQTPKHLITATGQRVTLRCSPRSGDLSVYWYQQSLDQGLQFLIQYYNGEERAKGNILERFSAQQFPDLHSELNLSSLELGDSALYFCASSEGTGVFGYGYTFGSGTRLTVV.

The rearrangement links TRBV14 to TRBJ1-1; maybe TRBD1 (6 bases). The CDR3 runs 14 residues. Trimming shortened V by 5 bases and J by 5 bases, and 15 bases separated the two germline ends. CDR1 is SGHDN and CDR2 is FVKESK in the germline V gene. The CDR3 DNA reads as TGTGCCAGCAGCTACAGGGTGGGGAGTACTGAAGCTTTCTTT. Protein sequence: CASSYRVGSTEAFF.

The J gene is TRBJ1-6, the V gene TRBV2, with D perhaps matching TRBD1 (6 bases). This CDR3 comprises 15 residues. The V end lost 3 bases, the J end lost 7 bases, and 13 bases lay between the germline ends. Per the germline V gene, CDR1 is SNHLY and CDR2 is FYNNEI. CDR3 amino acids: CASSEAQGSNSPLHF. CDR3 nucleotides: TGTGCCAGCAGTGAGGCGCAGGGGTCGAATTCACCCCTCCACTTT.

The CDR3 is CASSEQRYGEQFF. CDR3 coding DNA: TGCGCCAGCAGTGAGCAACGTTACGGTGAGCAGTTCTTC. The chain joins TRBV10-1 to TRBJ2-1; D not resolved. Between the trimmed V and J ends, which lost 2 bases and 9 bases, there was a span of 11 bases. Germline values: CDR1 WNHNN, CDR2 SYGVQD (reference sequence). This CDR3 has 13 residues.

This clone was seen only once. V is TRBV18 and J is TRBJ2-7; 7 bases map to TRBD1. The CDR3 consists of 14 residues. Germline V gives CDR1 KGHSH, CDR2 LQKENI. The ends lost 2 bases at V and 9 bases at J; junction bases unmatched: 10. CDR3: CASSPTRDSLGQYF. CDR3 coding DNA: TGTGCCAGCTCACCAACCAGGGACAGTTTGGGGCAGTACTTC.

This clone appeared once. This sequence joins TRBV14 and TRBJ2-7, with D uncertain. Germline values: CDR1 SGHDN, CDR2 FVKESK. The CDR3 is 15 amino acids. V lost 6 bases, J lost 2 bases, and 17 bases lay in between. The CDR3 DNA reads TGTGCCAGCAGTAAAGGATCAAGGCAGACCTACGAGCAGTACTTC. This encodes CASSKGSRQTYEQYF.

The chain recombines TRBV4-2 with TRBJ2-3, with a weak D call TRBD2 (6 bases). Trimming shortened V by 1 base and J by 6 bases, and 14 bases separated the two germline ends. The germline gives CDR1 LGHNA, CDR2 YNFKEQ. The CDR3 runs 15 residues. The CDR3 sequence is CASSQGGLPSDTQYF. The DNA for the CDR3 is TGTGCCAGCAGCCAAGGGGGACTCCCCAGCGATACGCAGTATTTT.

The chain recombines TRBV28 with TRBJ2-1, with a tentative D call TRBD1 (7 bases). The CDR3 extends over 15 amino acids. The V end was cut by 7 bases, the J end by 3 bases, with 16 bases between. Germline assignment: CDR1 MDHEN and CDR2 SYDVKM. The CDR3: CASTLGGTVYNEQFF. CDR3 nucleotides: TGTGCCAGCACGTTAGGGGGGACAGTCTACAATGAGCAGTTCTTC. Looking up the rest from reference TRBV28 and TRBJ2-1 gives the full variable domain: DVKVTQSSRYLVKRTGEKVFLECVQDMDHENMFWYRQDPGLGLRLIYFSYDVKMKEKGDIPEGYSVSREKKERFSLILESASTNQTSMYLCASTLGGTVYNEQFFGPGTRLTVL.

This chain joins TRBV6-1 and TRBJ2-3; 8 nucleotides match TRBD2. The CDR3 spans 15 residues. The V segment lost 6 bases and the J segment 2 bases; nucleotides outside the gene matches: 7. Germline CDR1 MNHNS, CDR2 SASEGT. This CDR3 is CASRESGRYTDTQYF. The CDR3 DNA reads TGTGCCAGCAGGGAAAGCGGGAGATACACAGATACGCAGTATTTT.

This clone has only one observation. The chain carries TRBV27 and TRBJ2-2; D gene unclear. V was cut by 7 bases and J by 0 bases, with 9 bases left in between. Looked up from germline, CDR1 is MNHEY and CDR2 is SMNVEV (reference sequence). The CDR3 totals 14 residues. CDR3 protein: CASIDTSNTGELFF. The CDR3 nucleotides are TGTGCCAGCATTGATACATCGAACACCGGGGAGCTGTTTTTT.

The CDR3 DNA reads as TGTGCCAGCAGCGTAGAGCGGGACAAAATCAATGAGCAGTTCTTC. The encoded protein is CASSVERDKINEQFF. J is TRBJ2-1 and V is TRBV9, with D tentatively TRBD2 (7 bases). Germline V gives CDR1 SGDLS, CDR2 YYNGEE. The CDR3 contains 15 residues. V gave up 0 bases and J gave up 6 bases, with 13 bases separating them.

The rearrangement links TRBV7-2 to TRBJ1-3, with D hard to call. Trimming shortened V by 3 bases and J by 0 bases, and 12 bases separated the two germline ends. The germline CDR1 and CDR2 sequences are SGHTA and FQGNSA. CDR3 length: 16 residues. CDR3 loop: CASSFTASGSGNTIYF. The CDR3, as DNA: TGTGCCAGCAGCTTCACAGCCTCCGGCTCTGGAAACACCATATATTTT.

This sequence joins TRBV6-5 and TRBJ2-2; D remains ambiguous. Germline V gene sequence: CDR1 MNHEY, CDR2 SVGAGI. CDR3 length equals 14 residues. V shed 7 bases and J shed 1 base, with 10 bases lying between them. The CDR3 nucleotides read TGTGCCAGCACCCCCCCAGGGAACACCGGGGAGCTGTTTTTT. Translated, it gives CASTPPGNTGELFF.

The rearrangement joins TRBV10-3 to TRBJ2-1; TRBD2 agrees at 10 bases. CDR3 size: 15 residues. CDR1 is ENHRY, CDR2 SYGVKD, per germline. The V gene end was trimmed by 3 bases and the J gene end by 9 bases; junction bases not matched to a gene: 8. The CDR3 DNA is TGTGCCATCAGTGATACGGGACTAGCGTTCGGTGAGCAGTTCTTC. The encoded protein is CAISDTGLAFGEQFF.

The chain carries TRBV6-7 and TRBJ1-4; D is perhaps TRBD1 (6 bases). TRBV6-7 belongs to the ORF category, with a function that is uncertain. CDR3 length: 18 residues. Between the trimmed V and J ends, which lost 6 bases and 0 bases, there was a span of 20 bases. This chain's CDR3 is CASRHGDTLFATNEKLFF. The CDR3 nucleotides are TGTGCCAGCAGGCACGGGGACACCCTCTTTGCAACTAATGAAAAACTGTTTTTT.

Here the CDR3 reads CASSQGQTLQETQYF. For the CDR3, the DNA is TGTGCCAGCAGCCAAGGACAGACCCTTCAAGAGACCCAGTACTTC. The V and J genes are TRBV14 and TRBJ2-5; tentative D call: TRBD1 (5 bases). V lost 1 base and J lost 2, with 11 bases in between. CDR1 is SGHDN, CDR2 FVKESK, per germline. This CDR3 has 15 residues.

The genes are TRBV4-1 and TRBJ1-1; D remains ambiguous. Trimming removed 0 bases from V and 1 base from J, with 15 bases in between. Germline lookup yields CDR1 MGHRA and CDR2 YSYEKL. The CDR3 has 17 residues. CDR3: CASSQDFASGRNTEAFF. The DNA for the CDR3 is TGCGCCAGCAGCCAAGATTTTGCGTCGGGTAGGAACACTGAAGCTTTCTTT.

The rearrangement links TRBV5-4 to TRBJ2-7; TRBD1 aligns across 7 bases. The V and J ends lost 4 bases and 3 bases, in that order; junction bases with no gene match: 4. Looked up from germline, CDR1 is SGHNT and CDR2 is YYREEE (reference sequence). The CDR3 is 13 amino acids. The CDR3 loop reads CASSENRGYEQYF. The CDR3 bases are TGTGCCAGCAGCGAGAACAGGGGCTACGAGCAGTACTTC.

For this clone: This sample also contains other DNA sequences that code for the same CDR3. The chain carries TRBV5-1 and TRBJ2-5; D is unclear. Looked up from germline, CDR1 is SGHRS and CDR2 is YFSETQ. V was shortened by 0 bases and J by 5 bases, with 8 bases between the two germline ends. The CDR3 length is 13 residues. The CDR3 is CASSLGAGETQYF. As DNA, the CDR3 is TGCGCCAGCAGCTTGGGAGCCGGGGAGACCCAGTACTTC.

The chain joins TRBV30 to TRBJ2-2, with 11 bases aligning to TRBD1. V was pared by 3 bases and J by 4 bases, with 1 base of the junction left unmatched. The V gene's germline CDR1 is GTSNPN and CDR2 SVGIG (reference sequence). CDR3 length: 14 residues. The CDR3 here is CAWRGTGGTGELFF. CDR3 in DNA: TGTGCCTGGAGGGGGACAGGGGGCACCGGGGAGCTGTTTTTT.

The V and J genes are TRBV11-2 and TRBJ2-3; TRBD1 is a possible D gene (7 bases). This CDR3 has 14 amino acids. V was shortened by 4 bases and J by 11 bases, with 19 bases between the two germline ends. CDR1 is SGHAT, CDR2 FQNNGV, per germline. This chain's CDR3 is CASSWGRGAGLQYF. CDR3 nucleotide sequence: TGTGCCAGCAGCTGGGGCAGGGGGGCCGGACTGCAGTATTTT.

V gene TRBV4-1 combines with J gene TRBJ2-7; 8 bases line up with TRBD2. Germline loops: CDR1 MGHRA, CDR2 YSYEKL. The ends lost 2 bases at V and 5 bases at J; junction bases unmatched: 14. The CDR3 extends over 17 amino acids. The CDR3: CASSQNEGRVAGNEQYF. The CDR3, as DNA: TGCGCCAGCAGCCAAAACGAGGGCAGGGTAGCGGGGAACGAGCAGTACTTC.